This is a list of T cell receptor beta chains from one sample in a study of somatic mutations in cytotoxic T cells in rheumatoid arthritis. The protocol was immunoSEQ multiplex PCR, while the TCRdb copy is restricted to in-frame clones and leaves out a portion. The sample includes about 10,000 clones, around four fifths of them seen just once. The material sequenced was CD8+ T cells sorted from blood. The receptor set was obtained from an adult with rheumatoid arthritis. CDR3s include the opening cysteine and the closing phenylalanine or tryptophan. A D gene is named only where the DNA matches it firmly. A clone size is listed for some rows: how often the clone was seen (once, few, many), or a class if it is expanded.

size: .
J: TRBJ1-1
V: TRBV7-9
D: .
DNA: TGTGCCAGCAGCTTAGATTGGGGAGGGACTGAAGCTTTCTTT
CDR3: CASSLDWGGTEAFF

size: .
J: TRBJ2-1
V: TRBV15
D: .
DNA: TGTGCCACCAGCAGACGGTCAGGGGCGCCCTACAATGAGCAGTTCTTC
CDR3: CATSRRSGAPYNEQFF

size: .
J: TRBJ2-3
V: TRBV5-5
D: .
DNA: TGTGCCAGCATCCCCCAAGGGGGGCTTGCGGCAAGGGGCACAGATACGCAGTATTTT
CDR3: CASIPQGGLAARGTDTQYF

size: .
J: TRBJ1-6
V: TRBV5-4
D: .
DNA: TGTGCCAGCAGCCCCGTGGCCCGGGAGAATTCACCCCTCCACTTT
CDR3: CASSPVARENSPLHF

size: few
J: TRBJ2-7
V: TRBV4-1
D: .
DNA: TGCGCCAGCAGCCAAGAGAGGCTTGTGGACGAGCAGTACTTC
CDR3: CASSQERLVDEQYF

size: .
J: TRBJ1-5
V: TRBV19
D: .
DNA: TGTGCCAGTAGTATCCCCAGCAATCAGCCCCAGCATTTT
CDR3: CASSIPSNQPQHF

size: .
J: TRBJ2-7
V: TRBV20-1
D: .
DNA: TGCAGTGCTGACGAAATAGGCGAGCAGTACTTC
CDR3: CSADEIGEQYF

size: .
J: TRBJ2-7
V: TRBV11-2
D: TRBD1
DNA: TGTGCCAGCAGCTTCACGGGACAGGGATACGAGCAGTACTTC
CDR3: CASSFTGQGYEQYF

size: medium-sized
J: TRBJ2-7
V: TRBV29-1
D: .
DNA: TGCAGCGTTGAAGATCCAAACGGACTGTACTACGAGCAGTACTTC
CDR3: CSVEDPNGLYYEQYF

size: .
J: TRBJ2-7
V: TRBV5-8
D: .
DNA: TGTGCCAGCAGCTTGACGCCTACCTACGAGCAGTACTTC
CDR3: CASSLTPTYEQYF

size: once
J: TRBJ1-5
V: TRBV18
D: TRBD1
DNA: TGTGCCAGCTCAGAGGGACAGGGGCAGCATTTT
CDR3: CASSEGQGQHF

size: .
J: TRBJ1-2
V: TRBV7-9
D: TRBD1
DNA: TGTGCCAGCAGCTCAGGGACAGGGATGTCTGGTGGCTACACCTTC
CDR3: CASSSGTGMSGGYTF

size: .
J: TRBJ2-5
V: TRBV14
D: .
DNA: TGTGCCAGCAGCCAAGATGAGTGGGGGGGCGTGGAGACCCAGTACTTC
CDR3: CASSQDEWGGVETQYF

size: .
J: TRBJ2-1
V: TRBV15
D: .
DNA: TGTGCCACCAGCAGCCAACAGATACTCTCCTACAATGAGCAGTTCTTC
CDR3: CATSSQQILSYNEQFF

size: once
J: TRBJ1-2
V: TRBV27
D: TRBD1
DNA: TGTGCCAGCACCACAGGGGATTCTAACTATGGCTACACCTTC
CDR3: CASTTGDSNYGYTF

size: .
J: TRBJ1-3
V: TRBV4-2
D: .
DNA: TGTGCCGCCTCACCGTCTGGAAACACCATATATTTT
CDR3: CAASPSGNTIYF

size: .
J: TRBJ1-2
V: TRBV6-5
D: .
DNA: TGTGCCAGCAGTTACGGCGGGGGGACCTATTACGGCTACACCTTC
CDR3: CASSYGGGTYYGYTF

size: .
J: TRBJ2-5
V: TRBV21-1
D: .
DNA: TGTGCCAGCGGCAAATATACGGACAAACCCTACGGGACACAAGAGACCCAGTACTTC
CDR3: CASGKYTDKPYGTQETQYF

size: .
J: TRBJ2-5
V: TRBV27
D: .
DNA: TGTGCCAGCAGTTTATCTCCCGGAGGGCTAGAGACCCAGTACTTC
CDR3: CASSLSPGGLETQYF

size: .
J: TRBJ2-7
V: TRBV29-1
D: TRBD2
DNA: TGCAGCGGGGGGACTAGCGGATACGAGCAGTACTTC
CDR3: CSGGTSGYEQYF